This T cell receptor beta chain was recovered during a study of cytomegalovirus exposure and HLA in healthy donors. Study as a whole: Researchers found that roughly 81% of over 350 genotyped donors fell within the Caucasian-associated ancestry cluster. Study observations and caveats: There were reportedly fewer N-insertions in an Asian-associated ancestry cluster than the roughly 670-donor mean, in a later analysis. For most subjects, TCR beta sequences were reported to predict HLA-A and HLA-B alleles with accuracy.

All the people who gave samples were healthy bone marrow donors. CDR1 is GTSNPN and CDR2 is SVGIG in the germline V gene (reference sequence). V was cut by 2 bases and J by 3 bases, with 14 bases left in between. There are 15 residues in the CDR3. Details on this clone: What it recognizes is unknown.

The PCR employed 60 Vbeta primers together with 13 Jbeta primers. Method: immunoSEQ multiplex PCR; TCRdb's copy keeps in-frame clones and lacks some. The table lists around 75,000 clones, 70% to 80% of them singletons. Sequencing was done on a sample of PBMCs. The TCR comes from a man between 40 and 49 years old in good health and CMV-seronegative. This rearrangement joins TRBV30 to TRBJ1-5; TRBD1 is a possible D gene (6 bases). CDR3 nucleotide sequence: TGTGCCTGGAGTCCACCAGGACAGATCAATCAGCCCCAGCATTTT. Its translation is CAWSPPGQINQPQHF.